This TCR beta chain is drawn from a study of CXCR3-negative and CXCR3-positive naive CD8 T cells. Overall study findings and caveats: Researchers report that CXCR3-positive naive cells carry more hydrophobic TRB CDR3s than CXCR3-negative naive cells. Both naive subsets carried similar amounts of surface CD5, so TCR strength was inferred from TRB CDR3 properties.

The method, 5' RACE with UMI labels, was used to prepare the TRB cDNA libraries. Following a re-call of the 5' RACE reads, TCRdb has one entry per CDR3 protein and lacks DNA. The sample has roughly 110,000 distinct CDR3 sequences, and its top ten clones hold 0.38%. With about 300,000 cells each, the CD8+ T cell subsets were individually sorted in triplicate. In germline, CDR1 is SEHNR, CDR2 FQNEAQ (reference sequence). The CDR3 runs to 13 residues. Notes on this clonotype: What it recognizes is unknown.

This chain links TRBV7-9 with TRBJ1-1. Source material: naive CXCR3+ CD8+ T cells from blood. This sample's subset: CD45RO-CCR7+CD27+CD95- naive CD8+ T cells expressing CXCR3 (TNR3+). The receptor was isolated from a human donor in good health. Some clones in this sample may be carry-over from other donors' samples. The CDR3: CASSSPMNTEAFF.